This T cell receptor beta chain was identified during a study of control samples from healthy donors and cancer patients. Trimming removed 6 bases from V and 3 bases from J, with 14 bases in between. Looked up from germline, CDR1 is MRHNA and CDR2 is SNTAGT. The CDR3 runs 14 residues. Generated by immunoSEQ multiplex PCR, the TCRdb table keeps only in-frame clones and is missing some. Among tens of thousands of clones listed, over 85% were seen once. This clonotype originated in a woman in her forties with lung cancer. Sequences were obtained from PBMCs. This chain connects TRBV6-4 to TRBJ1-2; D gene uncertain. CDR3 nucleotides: TGTGCCAGCAGCCTCATCCACGGCTACTATGGCTACACCTTC. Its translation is CASSLIHGYYGYTF.